This passage covers 25 T cell receptor beta chains from one sample sequenced in a study of blood T cell repertoires in COVID-19. Produced via immunoSEQ multiplex PCR; TCRdb's table is partial and in-frame only. The sample comprises 95,000 to 150,000 clones, 86% of which are singletons, and about 4.1% rests with the top ten. The specimen was peripheral blood. These receptors were obtained from a man aged 35 to 55 with acute or convalescent COVID-19.

The chain employs TRBV9 and TRBJ2-5; 10 bases are shared with TRBD2. CDR1 and CDR2 from the germline V gene are SGDLS and YYNGEE. Trimming removed 6 bases from V and 4 bases from J; junction bases left unmatched: 12. CDR3 length equals 16 residues. CDR3 nucleotides: TGTGCCAGCACAATCGGCGGGACTAGCGTAGGAGAGACCCAGTACTTC. It codes for CASTIGGTSVGETQYF.

This clone was observed once. V gene TRBV15 combines with J gene TRBJ1-5; TRBD1 matches at 9 bases. The germline gives CDR1 LNHNV, CDR2 YYDKDF (reference sequence). Unmatched junction bases numbered 11, after V lost 0 bases and J lost 2 bases. The CDR3 covers 19 residues. The chain's CDR3 is CATSRDGPGQGLRNQPQHF. The DNA of the CDR3 is TGTGCCACCAGCAGAGATGGCCCCGGACAGGGGCTTCGCAATCAGCCCCAGCATTTT.

The chain uses TRBV20-1 and TRBJ1-5; 8 bases match TRBD1. CDR1 and CDR2 from the germline V gene are DFQATT and SNEGSKA (reference sequence). V was pared by 3 bases and J by 1 base, with 11 bases of the junction left unmatched. The CDR3 spans 17 residues. The CDR3 nucleotides are TGCAGTGCTAGTCCCGGGACAGGTGGGGGGAGCAATCAGCCCCAGCATTTT. It codes for CSASPGTGGGSNQPQHF.

V usage is TRBV6-2 or TRBV6-3 and J usage is TRBJ2-2, with TRBD1 matching over 7 bases. The germline V gene has CDR1 MNHEY and CDR2 SVGEGT. Trimming took 4 bases from V and 4 from J; bases not matched to a gene: 6. The CDR3 consists of 15 residues. CDR3 residues: CASSSVPGGTGELFF. The CDR3 DNA sequence: TGTGCCAGCAGTTCCGTTCCAGGGGGCACCGGGGAGCTGTTTTTT.

This chain uses TRBV21-1 with TRBJ2-3; TRBD2 is the table's D call, not checked against the DNA. TRBV21-1 is classified as a pseudogene. CDR3 size: 16 residues. This CDR3 is CASSKGEGGLTDTQYF. For the CDR3, the DNA is TGTGCCAGCAGCAAAGGGGAGGGGGGGCTCACAGATACGCAGTATTTT.

The table lists this clone with a count of one. This chain links TRBV19 with TRBJ2-5; TRBD2 might be the D (6 bases). Between the trimmed V and J ends, which lost 10 bases and 3 bases, there was a span of 9 bases. Germline CDR1 reads LNHDA; CDR2 reads SQIVND (reference sequence). The CDR3 has 11 residues. The CDR3 bases are TGTGCCACCGGCGGGGAAGAGACCCAGTACTTC. Translation gives CATGGEETQYF.

In its sample, this clone was seen a few times. This sequence joins TRBV5-1 and TRBJ1-2, with a tentative D call TRBD1 (6 bases). The CDR3 totals 15 residues. Trimming left V 0 bases short and J 2 bases short, with 11 bases between. Germline CDR1 and CDR2: SGHRS and YFSETQ. This CDR3 reads CASSLGSGENYGYTF. CDR3 DNA: TGCGCCAGCAGCTTGGGTTCAGGGGAGAACTATGGCTACACCTTC.

This clone occurred once. The genes are TRBV7-9 and TRBJ1-1, with a tentative D call TRBD1 (6 bases). V lost 5 bases, J lost 1 base, and 17 bases lay in between. CDR1 is SEHNR and CDR2 is FQNEAQ in the germline V gene (reference sequence). The CDR3 runs to 16 residues. The CDR3: CASSQPGQSPNTEAFF. The CDR3 bases are TGTGCCAGCAGCCAACCCGGACAGTCGCCGAACACTGAAGCTTTCTTT.

The V call is TRBV2, the J call TRBJ2-7, with 10 bases that match TRBD1. Unmatched junction bases numbered 5, after V lost 6 bases and J lost 0 bases. This CDR3 contains 15 residues. Germline V gene data show CDR1 as SNHLY and CDR2 as FYNNEI. The CDR3 DNA reads TGTGCCAGCAGCCCGACAGGGGGCCTCTCCTACGAGCAGTACTTC. It yields the protein CASSPTGGLSYEQYF.

The chain recombines TRBV7-2 with TRBJ2-5; 9 bases map to TRBD1. Germline CDR1 and CDR2: SGHTA and FQGNSA. The CDR3 contains 17 residues. Trimming removed 3 bases from V and 4 bases from J; junction bases left unmatched: 12. CDR3 region: CASSFTGTGRLGETQYF. The CDR3, as DNA: TGTGCCAGCAGCTTCACCGGGACAGGGAGGTTGGGAGAGACCCAGTACTTC.

This clone was counted once. The chain couples TRBV3-1 (or the pseudogene TRBV3-2) to TRBJ1-6; D is perhaps TRBD1 (6 bases). Germline CDR1 LGHDT, CDR2 YNNKEL (reference sequence). The germline V and J ends were trimmed by 4 bases and 5 bases, with 9 bases remaining between them. The CDR3 is 14 residues long. For the CDR3, the DNA is TGTGCCAGCAGCCCCCGGACAGATAATTCACCCCTCCACTTT. Encoded protein: CASSPRTDNSPLHF.

This clone was recorded only once. The chain carries TRBV27 and TRBJ2-7; 9 nucleotides align to TRBD1. This CDR3 has 14 amino acids. V lost 2 bases and J lost 7; bases outside the gene matches: 6. The germline CDR1 and CDR2 sequences are MNHEY and SMNVEV (reference sequence). The CDR3 DNA follows: TGTGCCAGCAGTTTAGGGGACAGGGTCAGGGAGCAGTACTTC. Amino acids: CASSLGDRVREQYF.

The rearrangement links TRBV7-2 to TRBJ2-5; TRBD2 agrees at 12 bases. The CDR3 loop spans 15 amino acids. Germline CDR1 is SGHTA and CDR2 is FQGNSA. Trimming took 4 bases from V and 4 from J; bases not matched to a gene: 4. DNA for the CDR3: TGTGCCAGCAGCTCAGAGACTAGCGGGAGAGAGACCCAGTACTTC. Amino acids: CASSSETSGRETQYF.

This clone was detected once. The gene calls are TRBV6-5 and TRBJ1-1; D unresolved. V gave up 4 bases and J gave up 1 base, with 10 bases separating them. CDR1 and CDR2 from the germline V gene are MNHEY and SVGAGI. The CDR3 runs 14 residues. The CDR3 coding sequence is TGTGCCAGCAGTTCTGCCCGAGGGAACACTGAAGCTTTCTTT. The encoded protein is CASSSARGNTEAFF.

V is TRBV7-6 and J is TRBJ2-7; the match to TRBD1 covers 7 bases. The V segment lost 1 base and the J segment 0 bases; nucleotides outside the gene matches: 9. This CDR3 has 17 residues. The V gene's germline CDR1 is SGHVS and CDR2 FNYEAQ. CDR3 amino acids: CASSLVRTGLSSYEQYF. CDR3 in DNA: TGTGCCAGCAGCTTAGTGCGGACAGGCCTTAGCTCCTACGAGCAGTACTTC.

The rearrangement joins TRBV5-1 to TRBJ1-6; D is perhaps TRBD1 (6 bases). Germline values: CDR1 SGHRS, CDR2 YFSETQ. CDR3 length: 15 amino acids. The V gene lost 0 bases and the J gene lost 10 bases, with 14 bases spanning the gap. The CDR3 here is CASSLVGATGSPLHF. In DNA form, the CDR3 reads TGCGCCAGCAGCTTGGTGGGGGCGACGGGGTCACCCCTCCACTTT.

The chain links TRBV24-1 to TRBJ2-1, with D possibly matching TRBD2 (5 bases). The CDR3 runs to 16 residues. The V gene's germline CDR1 is KGHDR and CDR2 SFDVKD. Trimming took off 7 bases at V and 8 bases at J, with 23 bases between the two ends. The CDR3 nucleotides read TGTGCCACCAGGGGCGGGTATGCAACAGATTTGGATGAGCAGTTCTTC. Its protein is CATRGGYATDLDEQFF.

J is TRBJ1-1 and V is TRBV7-2, with TRBD1 identical over 9 bases. This CDR3 has 15 amino acids. In germline, CDR1 is SGHTA, CDR2 FQGNSA. The V gene end was trimmed by 5 bases and the J gene end by 3 bases; junction bases not matched to a gene: 7. The CDR3 region has the DNA TGTGCCAGCAGCAGACGGGACAGGGTGGACACTGAAGCTTTCTTT. Translation gives CASSRRDRVDTEAFF.

Only a few counts were recorded for this clone. V usage is TRBV2 and J usage is TRBJ2-7, with 9 nucleotides matching TRBD2. The trim removed 3 bases at V and 0 bases at J, leaving 6 bases unmatched. Germline V gives CDR1 SNHLY, CDR2 FYNNEI. There are 16 residues in the CDR3. CDR3 in amino acids: CASSEGGRARSYEQYF. The CDR3 nucleotides read TGTGCCAGCAGTGAGGGCGGGAGGGCCCGCTCCTACGAGCAGTACTTC.

The J gene is TRBJ1-3, the V gene TRBV5-6, with 7 bases lining up with TRBD1. The CDR3 covers 15 residues. The junction had 3 bases not matched to a gene; V was cut back by 3 bases and J by 0 bases. Germline V gene sequence: CDR1 SGHDT, CDR2 YYEEEE. The CDR3 sequence is CASSSDRDSGNTIYF. In nucleotides, the CDR3 is TGTGCCAGCAGCTCTGACAGGGACTCTGGAAACACCATATATTTT.

The chain joins TRBV9 to TRBJ2-3; 9 nucleotides agree with TRBD1. The CDR3 contains 16 residues. Germline assignment: CDR1 SGDLS and CDR2 YYNGEE. With V trimmed by 0 bases and J by 3 bases, 5 bases remained unmatched. The CDR3 nucleotides read TGTGCCAGCAGCGTAGCGGACAGGGGATGGACAGATACGCAGTATTTT. This sequence encodes CASSVADRGWTDTQYF.

The V gene is TRBV3-1 (or the pseudogene TRBV3-2), the J gene TRBJ2-1; TRBD2 matches 8 bases. The CDR3 loop spans 18 amino acids. The V gene's germline CDR1 is LGHDT and CDR2 YNNKEL (reference sequence). With V trimmed by 2 bases and J by 3 bases, 12 bases remained unmatched. The CDR3 DNA follows: TGTGCCAGCAGCCAACGACTAGCGTCCCCCCTATACTACAATGAGCAGTTCTTC. This codes for CASSQRLASPLYYNEQFF.

The V call is TRBV5-1, the J call TRBJ2-2; a weak D match, TRBD2 (6 bases). V was clipped by 4 bases and J by 4 bases, with 11 bases between them. CDR1 and CDR2 (germline): SGHRS, YFSETQ. The CDR3 extends over 14 amino acids. Here the CDR3 DNA reads TGCGCCAGCAGCAACGACGGGGGCACCGGGGAGCTGTTTTTT. Translation gives CASSNDGGTGELFF.

The CDR3 region is CASSEGDSSYEQYF. As DNA, the CDR3 is TGTGCCAGCAGTGAAGGGGACAGCTCCTACGAGCAGTACTTC. J is TRBJ2-7 and V is TRBV6-1; 7 nucleotides line up with TRBD1. CDR1 and CDR2 (germline): MNHNS, SASEGT. With 1 base clipped from V and 0 bases from J, the junction kept 0 bases outside the gene matches. This CDR3 has 14 amino acids.

In nucleotides, the CDR3 is TGTGCCAGTAGTACGCAACGGAGGAGCACAGATACGCAGTATTTT. It encodes CASSTQRRSTDTQYF. The chain links TRBV19 to TRBJ2-3, with D tentatively TRBD2 (5 bases). The CDR3 runs 15 residues. Germline V gene sequence: CDR1 LNHDA, CDR2 SQIVND (reference sequence). The V end lost 4 bases, the J end lost 0 bases, and 11 bases lay between the germline ends. Combining the CDR3 with reference TRBV19 and TRBJ2-3 gives the whole variable domain DGGITQSPKYLFRKEGQNVTLSCEQNLNHDAMYWYRQDPGQGLRLIYYSQIVNDFQKGDIAEGYSVSREKKESFPLTVTSAQKNPTAFYLCASSTQRRSTDTQYFGPGTRLTVL.